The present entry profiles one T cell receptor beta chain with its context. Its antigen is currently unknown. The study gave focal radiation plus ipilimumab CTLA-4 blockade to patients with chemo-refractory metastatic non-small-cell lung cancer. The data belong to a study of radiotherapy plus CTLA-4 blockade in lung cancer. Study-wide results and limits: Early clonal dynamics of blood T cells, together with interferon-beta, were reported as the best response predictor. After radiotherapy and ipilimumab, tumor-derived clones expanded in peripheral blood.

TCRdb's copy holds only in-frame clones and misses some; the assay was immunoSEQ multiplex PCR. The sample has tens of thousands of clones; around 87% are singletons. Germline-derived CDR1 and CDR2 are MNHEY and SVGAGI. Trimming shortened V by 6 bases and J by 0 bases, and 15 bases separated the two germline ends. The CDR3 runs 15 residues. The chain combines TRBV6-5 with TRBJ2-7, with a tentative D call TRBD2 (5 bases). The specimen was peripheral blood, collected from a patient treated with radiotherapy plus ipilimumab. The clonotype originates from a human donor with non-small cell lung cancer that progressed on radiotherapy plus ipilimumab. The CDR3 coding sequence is TGTGCCAGCAGGGAAACAGCGGCGAGCTCCTACGAGCAGTACTTC. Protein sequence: CASRETAASSYEQYF.